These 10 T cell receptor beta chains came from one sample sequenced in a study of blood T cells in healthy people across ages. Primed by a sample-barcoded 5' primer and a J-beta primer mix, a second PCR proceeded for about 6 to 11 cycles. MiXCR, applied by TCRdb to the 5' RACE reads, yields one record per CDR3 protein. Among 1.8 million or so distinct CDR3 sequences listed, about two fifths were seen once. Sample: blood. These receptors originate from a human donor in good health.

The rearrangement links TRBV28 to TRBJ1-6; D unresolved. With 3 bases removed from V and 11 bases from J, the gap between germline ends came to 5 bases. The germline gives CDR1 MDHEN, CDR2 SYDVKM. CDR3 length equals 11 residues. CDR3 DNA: TGTGCCAGCAGTTTCTATCCACCCCTCCACTTT. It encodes CASSFYPPLHF.

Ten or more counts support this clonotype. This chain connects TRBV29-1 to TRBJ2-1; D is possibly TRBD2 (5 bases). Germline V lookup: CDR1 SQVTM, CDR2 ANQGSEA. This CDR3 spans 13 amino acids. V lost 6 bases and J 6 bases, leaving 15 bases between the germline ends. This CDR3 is CSVGRVGSNEQFF. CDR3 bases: TGCAGCGTGGGTCGAGTAGGGAGCAATGAGCAGTTCTTC.

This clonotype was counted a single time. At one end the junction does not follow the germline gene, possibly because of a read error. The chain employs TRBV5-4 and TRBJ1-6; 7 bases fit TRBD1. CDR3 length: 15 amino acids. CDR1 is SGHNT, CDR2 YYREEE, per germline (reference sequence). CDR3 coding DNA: TGTGCCAGCAGCTTCCCAGGGGGTCTGAATTCACCCCCCCACTTT. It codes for CASSFPGGLNSPPHF.

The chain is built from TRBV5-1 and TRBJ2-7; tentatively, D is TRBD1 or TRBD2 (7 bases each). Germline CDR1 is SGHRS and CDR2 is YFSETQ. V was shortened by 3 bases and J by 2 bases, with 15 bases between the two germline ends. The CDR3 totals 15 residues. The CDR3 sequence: CASSSTGRETYEQYF. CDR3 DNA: TGCGCCAGCAGCTCGACAGGGAGGGAAACCTACGAGCAGTACTTC.

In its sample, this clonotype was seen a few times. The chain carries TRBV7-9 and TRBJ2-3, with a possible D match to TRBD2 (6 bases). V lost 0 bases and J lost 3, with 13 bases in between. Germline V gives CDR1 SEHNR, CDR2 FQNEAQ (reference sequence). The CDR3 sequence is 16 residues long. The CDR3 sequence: CASSLAHGGVTDTQYF. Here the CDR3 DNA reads TGTGCCAGCAGCTTAGCGCACGGCGGGGTTACAGATACGCAGTATTTT.

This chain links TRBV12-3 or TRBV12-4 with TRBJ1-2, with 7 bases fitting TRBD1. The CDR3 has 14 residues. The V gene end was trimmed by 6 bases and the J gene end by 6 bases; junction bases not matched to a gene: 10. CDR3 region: CASSIPGGIDGYTF. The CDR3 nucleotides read TGTGCCAGCAGCATTCCAGGGGGAATCGATGGCTACACCTTC.

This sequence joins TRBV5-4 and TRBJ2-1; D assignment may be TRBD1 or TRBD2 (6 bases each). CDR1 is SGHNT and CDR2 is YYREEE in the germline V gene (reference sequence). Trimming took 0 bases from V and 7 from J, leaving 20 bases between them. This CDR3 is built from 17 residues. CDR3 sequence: CASSLGLGGPEINEQFF. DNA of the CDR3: TGTGCCAGCAGCTTGGGACTAGGGGGGCCGGAGATTAATGAGCAGTTCTTC.

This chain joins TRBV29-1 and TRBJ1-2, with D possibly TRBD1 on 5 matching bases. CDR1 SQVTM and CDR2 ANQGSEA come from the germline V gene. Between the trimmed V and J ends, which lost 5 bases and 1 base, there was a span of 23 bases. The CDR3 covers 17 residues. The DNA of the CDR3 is TGCAGCGTTTCCGACCCGAGGGGCCGAGGTGATAACTATGGCTACACCTTC. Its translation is CSVSDPRGRGDNYGYTF. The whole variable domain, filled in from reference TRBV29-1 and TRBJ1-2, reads SAVISQKPSRDICQRGTSLTIQCQVDSQVTMMFWYRQQPGQSLTLIATANQGSEATYESGFVIDKFPISRPNLTFSTLTVSNMSPEDSSIYLCSVSDPRGRGDNYGYTFGSGTRLTVV.

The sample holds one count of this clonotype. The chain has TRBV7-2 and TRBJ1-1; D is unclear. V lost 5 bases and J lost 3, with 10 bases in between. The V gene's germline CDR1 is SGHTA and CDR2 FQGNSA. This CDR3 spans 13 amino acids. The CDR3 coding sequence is TGTGCCAGCAGCGGTATTCCAGACACTGAAGCTTTCTTT. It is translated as CASSGIPDTEAFF.

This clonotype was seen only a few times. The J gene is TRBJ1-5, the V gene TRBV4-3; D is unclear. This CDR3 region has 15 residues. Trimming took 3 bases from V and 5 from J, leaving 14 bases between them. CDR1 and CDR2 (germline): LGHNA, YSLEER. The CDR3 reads CASSHSFSSHQPQHF. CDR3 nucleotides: TGCGCCAGCAGCCATTCATTTTCCTCCCATCAGCCCCAGCATTTT.